This TCR beta chain stems from a study of T cell responses to AZD1222 COVID-19 vaccine. Study outcomes and limitations: Females outnumbered males among donors, who were mostly white British; clonal diversity was possibly underestimated. Nearly half of unique spike-specific TCRs reportedly avoided B.1.351 and B.1.1.7 mutated regions.

The CDR3 is made up of 13 amino acids. Germline CDR1 is SGHNT and CDR2 is YENEEA. Trimming took off 5 bases at V and 4 bases at J, with 10 bases between the two ends. Regarding this clone: What it binds is unknown.

The assay was immunoSEQ multiplex PCR, and TCRdb's table has in-frame clones only and misses some. The table lists 65,000 to 80,000 clones, about nine tenths of them singletons. This TCR was recovered from an adult in good health. This chain links TRBV11-3 with TRBJ2-3; tentatively, D is TRBD1 (6 bases). Sample: peripheral blood, taken on day 0 of AZD1222 vaccination. As DNA, the CDR3 is TGTGCCAGCAGCCTGACAGGTTCAGATACGCAGTATTTT. Its translation: CASSLTGSDTQYF.